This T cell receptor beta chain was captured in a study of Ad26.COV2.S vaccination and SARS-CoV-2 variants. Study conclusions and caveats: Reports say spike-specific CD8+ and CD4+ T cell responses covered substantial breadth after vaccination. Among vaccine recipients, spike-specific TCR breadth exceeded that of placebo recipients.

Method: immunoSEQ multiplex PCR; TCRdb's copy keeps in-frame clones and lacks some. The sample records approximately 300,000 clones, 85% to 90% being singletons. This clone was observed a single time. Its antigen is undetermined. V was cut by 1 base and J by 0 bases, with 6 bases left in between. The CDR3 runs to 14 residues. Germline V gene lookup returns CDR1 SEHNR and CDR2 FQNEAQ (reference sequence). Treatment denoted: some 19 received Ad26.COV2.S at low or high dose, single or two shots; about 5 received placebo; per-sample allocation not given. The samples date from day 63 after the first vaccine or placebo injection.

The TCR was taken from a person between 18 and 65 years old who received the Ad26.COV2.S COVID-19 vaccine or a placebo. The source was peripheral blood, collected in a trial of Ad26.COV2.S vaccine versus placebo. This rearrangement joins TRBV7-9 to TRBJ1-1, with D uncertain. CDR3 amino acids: CASSLGLMNTEAFF. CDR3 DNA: TGTGCCAGCAGCTTAGGTTTGATGAACACTGAAGCTTTCTTT.